Listed here is a single T cell receptor (beta chain). Its antigen specificity is not known. No much larger clone exists at a distance of one base, and base qualities are not known. From the germline V gene, CDR1 is SGHRS and CDR2 is YFSETQ. Between the V and J ends, shortened by 6 bases and 1 base respectively, the junction contains 11 bases. Its CDR3 holds 14 amino acids, cysteine through phenylalanine. The kept DNA is CDR3 alone, 42 bases in frame from the first base. This sample is drawn from a study of T cells in tumors and immune-related adverse events (dated by TCRdb to 2020 to 2023). In the paper's terms, the treatment or condition label means: nivolumab (PD-1 blockade) given before sampling. The DNeasy Blood and Tissue Kit was used to extract DNA from formalin-fixed paraffin-embedded specimens. The TCR beta locus was amplified and sequenced with the immunoSEQ assay, yielding bulk TCR Vbeta CDR3 data. The published analysis was carried out like this. CDR3s were excluded if they were non-productive, were shorter than 7 amino acids, or did not start with C or end with F/W. Analysis was limited to specimens with at least 1000 reads, and clonotypes were defined at the amino acid level. Clonality was computed as 1 minus Pielou's evenness. Library sizes were equalized by abundance-weighted random subsampling with replacement, repeated 100 times to report 95% confidence intervals. The Morisita overlap index was used to quantify repertoire overlap, and the top 40 clones in each specimen were examined for overlap with the irAE. The table comes from immuneACCESS by way of TCRdb, which keeps in-frame sequences with V and J called. Part of the clones is missing from these tables; in studies checked, under half for an unresolved V gene and the rest for unknown reasons. V and J calls and clone size are copied from that table; D and trimming were computed from the DNA. The sample profile shows more than 20,000 clones; 90% to 95% of them were found once. Around 1.3% of the sample is held by the ten biggest clonotypes.

This TCR was sampled from a female donor with metastatic renal cell carcinoma. The sequencing used lymph node tissue, collected from a patient treated with anti-PD-1 therapy. The chain joins TRBV5-1 to TRBJ1-3; the D gene is perhaps TRBD1, on 5 matching bases. The DNA sequence follows: TGCGCCAGCACCTCGGGGGTGTCTGGAAACACCATATATTTT. This translates into CASTSGVSGNTIYF.